The 6 T cell receptor beta chains below come from one sample, sequenced in a study of molecular identifiers for immune sequencing clone quantification. TCRdb re-analysed the PCR reads in MiXCR, keeping a single row per CDR3 protein. The sample records over 550,000 distinct CDR3 sequences, roughly 27% being singletons. The sequencing input was naive CD8+ T cells from blood, with Jurkat cell RNA spiked in. Indicated subset: FACS-sorted CD8+CD4-CCR7+CD45RA+ naive T cells. The receptors were gathered from a human donor in good health. Some libraries in this study had Jurkat cell RNA spiked in.

About this clonotype itself: An end of the junction does not agree with germline; a read error may underlie this. This chain joins TRBV12-3 or TRBV12-4 and TRBJ1-5; D perhaps matches TRBD1 (5 bases). The CDR3 has 15 residues. The DNA for the CDR3 is TGTGCCAGCAGTGGGGGGACCTCTAGCATTCAGCCCCAGCATTTT. Protein product: CASSGGTSSIQPQHF.

The V call is TRBV24-1, the J call TRBJ2-7; D not certain. The CDR3 consists of 16 residues. From germline, CDR1 is KGHDR and CDR2 SFDVKD. V lost 1 base and J lost 7, with 19 bases in between. The CDR3 nucleotides read TGTGCCACCAGTGATTTAGGCAGATCCTCCTACAATGAGCAGTACTTC. It is translated as CATSDLGRSSYNEQYF.

The chain couples TRBV5-6 to TRBJ2-7; D tentatively fits TRBD1 or TRBD2 (5 bases each). The germline CDR1 and CDR2 sequences are SGHDT and YYEEEE. Trimming cost V 3 bases and J 7 bases, with 17 bases left between them. The CDR3 contains 14 residues. Here the CDR3 DNA reads TGTGCCAGCAGCTGGGGGAACACAGCAGGGGAGCAGTACTTC. Protein sequence: CASSWGNTAGEQYF.

A few counts support this clonotype. CDR3 DNA: TGTGCCAGCAGCTTGGGTGTAGCGGGGGGCCATCGGCCGCAGTATTTT. Translation gives CASSLGVAGGHRPQYF. The V call is TRBV5-6, the J call TRBJ2-3; 10 positions agree with TRBD2. V lost 0 bases, J lost 10 bases, and 11 bases stayed unmatched. CDR1 SGHDT and CDR2 YYEEEE come from the germline V gene. The CDR3 spans 16 residues.

Concerning this clonotype itself: An end of the junction differs from the germline gene, which may be a read error. The rearrangement joins TRBV18 to TRBJ2-2, with D perhaps given as TRBD1 or TRBD2 (5 bases each). The germline CDR1 and CDR2 sequences are KGHSH and LQKENI. The CDR3 extends over 14 amino acids. The CDR3 loop reads CACSPGPNTGELFF. CDR3 nucleotides: TGTGCCTGCTCACCGGGACCGAACACCGGGGAGCTGTTTTTT.

This clonotype was seen repeatedly, ten times or more. V is TRBV7-2 and J is TRBJ2-1, with 7 bases lining up with TRBD2. Looked up from germline, CDR1 is SGHTA and CDR2 is FQGNSA. The length of the CDR3 is 15 residues. With V trimmed by 5 bases and J by 6 bases, 10 bases remained unmatched. The CDR3 here is CASSPNAGGGNEQFF. The CDR3 DNA sequence: TGTGCCAGCAGCCCTAACGCCGGCGGGGGCAATGAGCAGTTCTTC.